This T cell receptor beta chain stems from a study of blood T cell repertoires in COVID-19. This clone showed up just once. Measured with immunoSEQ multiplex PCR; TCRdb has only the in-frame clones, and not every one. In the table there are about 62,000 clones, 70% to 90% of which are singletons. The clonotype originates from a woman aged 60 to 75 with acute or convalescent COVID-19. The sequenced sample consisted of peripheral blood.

CDR3 sequence: CASSRPGTAPNEQFF. The CDR3 nucleotides are TGTGCCAGCAGCCGCCCCGGGACAGCTCCTAATGAGCAGTTCTTC. The chain combines TRBV11-2 with TRBJ2-1; TRBD1 matches 7 bases. The CDR3 loop spans 15 amino acids. Germline V gene data show CDR1 as SGHAT and CDR2 as FQNNGV. The J segment lost 7 bases and the V segment lost 5 bases, leaving 11 bases of the junction unmatched.